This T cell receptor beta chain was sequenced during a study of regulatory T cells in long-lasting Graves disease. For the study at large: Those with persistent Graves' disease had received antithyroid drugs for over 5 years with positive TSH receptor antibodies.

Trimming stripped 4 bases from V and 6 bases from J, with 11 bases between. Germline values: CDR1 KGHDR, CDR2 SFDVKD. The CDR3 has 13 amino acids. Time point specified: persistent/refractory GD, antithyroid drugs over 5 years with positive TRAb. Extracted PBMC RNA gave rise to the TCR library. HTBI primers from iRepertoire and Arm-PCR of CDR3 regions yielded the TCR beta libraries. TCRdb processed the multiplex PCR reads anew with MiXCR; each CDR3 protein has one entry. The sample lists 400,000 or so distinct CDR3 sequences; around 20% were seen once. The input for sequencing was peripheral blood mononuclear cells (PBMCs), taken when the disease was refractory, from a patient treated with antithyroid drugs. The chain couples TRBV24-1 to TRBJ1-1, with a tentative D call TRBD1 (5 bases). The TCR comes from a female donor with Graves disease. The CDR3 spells CATSEPGRPEAFF. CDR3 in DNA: TGTGCCACCAGTGAGCCAGGGAGGCCTGAAGCTTTCTTT.